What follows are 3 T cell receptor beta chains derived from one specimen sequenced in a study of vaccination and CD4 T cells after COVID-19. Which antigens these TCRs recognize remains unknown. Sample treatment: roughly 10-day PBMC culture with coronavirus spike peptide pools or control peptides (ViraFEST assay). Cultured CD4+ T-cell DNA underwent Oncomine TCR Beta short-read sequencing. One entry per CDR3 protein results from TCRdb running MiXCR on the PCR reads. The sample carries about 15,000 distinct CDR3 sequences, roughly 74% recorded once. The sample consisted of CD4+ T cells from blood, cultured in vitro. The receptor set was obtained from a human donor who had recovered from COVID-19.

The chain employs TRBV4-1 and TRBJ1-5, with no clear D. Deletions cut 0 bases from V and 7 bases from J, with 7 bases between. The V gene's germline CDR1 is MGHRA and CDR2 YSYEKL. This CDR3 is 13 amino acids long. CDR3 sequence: CASSQDYTQPQHF. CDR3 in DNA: TGCGCCAGCAGCCAAGATTACACCCAGCCCCAGCATTTT.

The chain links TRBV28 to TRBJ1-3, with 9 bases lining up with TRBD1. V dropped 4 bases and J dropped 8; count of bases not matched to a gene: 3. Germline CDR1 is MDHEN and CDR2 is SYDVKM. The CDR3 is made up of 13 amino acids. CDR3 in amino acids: CASSSGQGYTIYF. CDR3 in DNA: TGTGCCAGCAGTTCGGGACAGGGCTACACCATATATTTT.

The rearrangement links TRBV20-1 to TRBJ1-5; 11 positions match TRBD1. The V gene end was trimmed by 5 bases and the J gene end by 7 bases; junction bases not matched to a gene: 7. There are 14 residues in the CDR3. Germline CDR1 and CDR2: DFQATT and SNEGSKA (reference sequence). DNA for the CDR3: TGCAGTGCTGCCCGGGACAGGGGGGAACAGCCCCAGCATTTT. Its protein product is CSAARDRGEQPQHF.